The 5 T cell receptor beta chains in this list originate from one sample, sequenced in a study of cytomegalovirus exposure and HLA in healthy donors. PCR amplification relied on 60 Vbeta primers (plus 13 Jbeta primers). Repertoires were generated with immunoSEQ multiplex PCR, while TCRdb's copy carries only in-frame clones and drops some. Of 150,000 to 200,000 clones listed, over 75% were seen once; the top ten hold around 2.4%. The sample consisted of PBMCs. Source of these receptors: a man aged 55 to 69 in good health and CMV-seronegative.

The rearrangement joins TRBV6-1 to TRBJ1-2, with 7 bases lining up with TRBD1. Germline V gene lookup returns CDR1 MNHNS and CDR2 SASEGT. The CDR3 extends over 11 amino acids. V shed 7 bases, J shed 10 bases, and the junction held 6 bases outside the gene matches. The CDR3 loop is CASTRTGYYTF. DNA for the CDR3: TGTGCCAGCACCAGGACAGGATACTACACCTTC.

The chain carries TRBV28 and TRBJ1-5; no reliable D call. There are 14 residues in the CDR3. Germline CDR1 is MDHEN and CDR2 is SYDVKM. Between the trimmed V and J ends, which lost 1 base and 1 base, there was a span of 5 bases. CDR3 residues: CASSLSLSNQPQHF. DNA for the CDR3: TGTGCCAGCAGTTTATCACTGAGCAATCAGCCCCAGCATTTT.

A note on this clone: One end of the junction does not line up with germline, which may come from a read error. V and J are TRBV6-5 and TRBJ2-7; no definite D call. The germline V gene has CDR1 MNHEY and CDR2 SVGAGI. This CDR3 has 13 amino acids. CDR3 loop: CASSYRSAYERYF. The CDR3, as DNA: TGTGCCAGCAGTTACCGGTCAGCCTACGAGCGGTACTTC.

This clone was seen more than once but under ten times. V gene TRBV6-6 combines with J gene TRBJ1-1; 7 nucleotides match TRBD1. This CDR3 contains 14 residues. Germline loops: CDR1 MNHNY, CDR2 SVGAGI (reference sequence). V was clipped by 7 bases and J by 0 bases; unmatched bases: 5. The DNA of the CDR3 is TGTGCCAGCACCGGGACAGTCATGAACACTGAAGCTTTCTTT. Protein product: CASTGTVMNTEAFF.

The genes are TRBV7-2 and TRBJ1-2, with TRBD1 identical over 7 bases. This CDR3 region has 14 residues. V was pared by 5 bases and J by 5 bases, with 8 bases of the junction left unmatched. Germline V lookup: CDR1 SGHTA, CDR2 FQGNSA. CDR3 region: CASSPAGTAYGYTF. The CDR3, as DNA: TGTGCCAGCAGCCCCGCCGGGACAGCGTATGGCTACACCTTC.